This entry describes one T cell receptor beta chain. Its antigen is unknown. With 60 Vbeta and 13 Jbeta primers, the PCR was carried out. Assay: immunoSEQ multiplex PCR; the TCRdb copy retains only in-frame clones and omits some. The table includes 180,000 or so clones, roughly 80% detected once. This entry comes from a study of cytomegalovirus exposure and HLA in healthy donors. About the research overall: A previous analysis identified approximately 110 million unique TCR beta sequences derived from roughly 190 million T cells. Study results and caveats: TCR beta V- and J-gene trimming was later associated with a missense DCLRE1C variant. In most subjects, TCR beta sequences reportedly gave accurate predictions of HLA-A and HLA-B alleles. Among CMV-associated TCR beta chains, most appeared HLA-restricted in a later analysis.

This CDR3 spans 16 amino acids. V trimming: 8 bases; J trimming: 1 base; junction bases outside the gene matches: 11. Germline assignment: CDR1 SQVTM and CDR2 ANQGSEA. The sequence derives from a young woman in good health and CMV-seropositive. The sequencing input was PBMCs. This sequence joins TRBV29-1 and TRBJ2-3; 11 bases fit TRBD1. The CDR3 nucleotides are TGCAGCCCCGGATGGGGGACAGGGGGAGGCACAGATACGCAGTATTTT. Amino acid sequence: CSPGWGTGGGTDTQYF.